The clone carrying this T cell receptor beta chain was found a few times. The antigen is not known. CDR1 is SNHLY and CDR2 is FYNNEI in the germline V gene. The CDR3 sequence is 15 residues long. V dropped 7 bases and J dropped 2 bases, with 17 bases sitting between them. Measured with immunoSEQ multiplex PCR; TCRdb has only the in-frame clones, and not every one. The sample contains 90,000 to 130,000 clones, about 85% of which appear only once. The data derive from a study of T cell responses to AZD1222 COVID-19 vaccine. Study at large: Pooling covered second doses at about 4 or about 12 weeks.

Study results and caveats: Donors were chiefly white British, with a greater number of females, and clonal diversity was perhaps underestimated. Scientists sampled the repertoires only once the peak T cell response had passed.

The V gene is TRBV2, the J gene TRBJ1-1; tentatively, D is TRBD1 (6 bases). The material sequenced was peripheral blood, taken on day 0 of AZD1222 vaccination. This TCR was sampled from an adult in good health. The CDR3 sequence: CASKRTDSRNTEAFF. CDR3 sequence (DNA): TGTGCCAGCAAACGGACAGATTCGCGTAACACTGAAGCTTTCTTT.